These 20 T cell receptor beta chains came from one sample sequenced in a study of Siglec-9 on CD8 T cells in melanoma. TCRdb's table, derived via immunoSEQ multiplex PCR, lists solely in-frame clones and lacks some. The sample lists over 30,000 clones; roughly 80% were seen once. Sequencing input: Siglec-9- CD8+ T cells sorted from blood. The source is a human donor in good health.

A single count supports this clone. This chain uses TRBV27 with TRBJ2-7, with D unresolved. This CDR3 region has 15 residues. Looked up from germline, CDR1 is MNHEY and CDR2 is SMNVEV (reference sequence). The ends were cut back, 0 bases at V and 0 bases at J, with 9 bases in the middle. The CDR3 nucleotides are TGTGCCAGCAGTTTATCAAACCCGAGCTCCTACGAGCAGTACTTC. It specifies CASSLSNPSSYEQYF.

There are a few counts of this clone. V gene TRBV27 combines with J gene TRBJ1-5; maybe TRBD1 (6 bases). This CDR3 comprises 14 residues. The V gene's germline CDR1 is MNHEY and CDR2 SMNVEV (reference sequence). V lost 3 bases and J lost 2, with 8 bases in between. The CDR3 nucleotides are TGTGCCAGCAGTTTGGGGGGCGGCAATCAGCCCCAGCATTTT. It specifies CASSLGGGNQPQHF.

CDR3 nucleotides: TGCGCCAGCAGCTTGGAGGGGAGCTCTGGAAACACCATATATTTT. Its translation is CASSLEGSSGNTIYF. The chain employs TRBV5-1 and TRBJ1-3; maybe TRBD1 (5 bases). The CDR3 has 15 amino acids. Per the germline V gene, CDR1 is SGHRS and CDR2 is YFSETQ. V shed 0 bases and J shed 0 bases, with 7 bases lying between them.

The genes are TRBV30 and TRBJ1-1; 7 bases line up with TRBD1. Trimming at V came to 5 bases and at J to 0 bases, leaving 6 bases not matched to a gene. Germline CDR1 GTSNPN, CDR2 SVGIG (reference sequence). There are 14 residues in the CDR3. The CDR3 sequence is CAWDYRGMNTEAFF. The CDR3 DNA reads as TGTGCCTGGGACTACAGGGGAATGAACACTGAAGCTTTCTTT.

This clone has just a few counts. The V and J genes are TRBV2 and TRBJ2-2, with 14 bases identical to TRBD2. The trim removed 6 bases at V and 3 bases at J, leaving 0 bases unmatched. Germline CDR1 reads SNHLY; CDR2 reads FYNNEI. There are 15 residues in the CDR3. CDR3 loop: CASRGLAGDTGELFF. The CDR3 nucleotides are TGTGCCAGCAGGGGACTAGCGGGAGACACCGGGGAGCTGTTTTTT.

The genes are TRBV28 and TRBJ2-7, with D perhaps given as TRBD1 or TRBD2 (5 bases each). CDR1 and CDR2 from the germline V gene are MDHEN and SYDVKM. The CDR3 is 14 residues long. Trimming stripped 6 bases from V and 4 bases from J, with 16 bases between. The DNA for the CDR3 is TGTGCCAGCAGCTATACAGGAGGACGTTACGAGCAGTACTTC. Its translation is CASSYTGGRYEQYF.

The chain is built from TRBV11-2 and TRBJ1-2; 7 bases fit TRBD1. Germline V gene sequence: CDR1 SGHAT, CDR2 FQNNGV. V was clipped by 5 bases and J by 6 bases; unmatched bases: 6. This CDR3 contains 13 residues. In nucleotides, the CDR3 is TGTGCCAGCAGCCGGGGACAGAAGGATGGCTACACCTTC. Amino acids: CASSRGQKDGYTF.

This clone was picked up one time. The V call is TRBV6-5, the J call TRBJ1-5, with D hard to call. The germline V and J ends were trimmed by 1 base and 5 bases, with 9 bases remaining between them. The CDR3 consists of 14 residues. Germline V gives CDR1 MNHEY, CDR2 SVGAGI. The CDR3 loop reads CASSYWREDQPQHF. Written as DNA, the CDR3 is TGTGCCAGCAGTTACTGGAGGGAAGATCAGCCCCAGCATTTT.

The genes are TRBV7-9 and TRBJ2-7, with D perhaps TRBD1 (6 bases). CDR3 size: 13 residues. Germline assignment: CDR1 SEHNR and CDR2 FQNEAQ (reference sequence). Trimming shortened V by 5 bases and J by 5 bases, and 13 bases separated the two germline ends. CDR3 sequence (DNA): TGTGCCAGCAGCACAGGGATGAAAAACGAGCAGTACTTC. It is translated as CASSTGMKNEQYF.

J is TRBJ1-2 and V is TRBV30; possible D gene TRBD1, 5 bases. Germline CDR1 and CDR2: GTSNPN and SVGIG (reference sequence). Trimming removed 0 bases from V and 3 bases from J, with 8 bases in between. This CDR3 spans 13 amino acids. The CDR3 bases are TGTGCCTGGAGTGTATCGGGGGACTATGGCTACACCTTC. It specifies CAWSVSGDYGYTF.

The chain uses TRBV2 and TRBJ1-4; 7 bases match TRBD1. V dropped 3 bases and J dropped 3; count of bases not matched to a gene: 13. The CDR3 is 18 amino acids. Per germline, CDR1 SNHLY and CDR2 FYNNEI. Here the CDR3 DNA reads TGTGCCAGCAGTGATCCTCCCACAGGGGAAGTGGCTAATGAAAAACTGTTTTTT. Translation gives CASSDPPTGEVANEKLFF.

The CDR3 nucleotides read TGTGCCAGCAGCTTCCCGCAGGGGGGAATTGGGGCCAACGTCCTGACTTTC. This codes for CASSFPQGGIGANVLTF. This rearrangement joins TRBV13 to TRBJ2-6; TRBD1 might be the D (7 bases). Trimming pared 3 bases from V and 3 bases from J, leaving 15 bases between. The CDR3 sequence is 17 residues long. Germline V CDR1 and CDR2: PRHDT, FYEKMQ (reference sequence).

V usage is TRBV5-1 and J usage is TRBJ1-1; D is unresolved. In germline, CDR1 is SGHRS, CDR2 YFSETQ. CDR3 size: 8 residues. The V gene lost 9 bases and the J gene lost 6 bases, with 3 bases spanning the gap. In DNA form, the CDR3 reads TGCGCCATCCCTGAAGCTTTCTTT. This encodes CAIPEAFF.

The V call is TRBV9, the J call TRBJ2-1, with D perhaps matching TRBD1 (5 bases). V was cut by 4 bases and J by 4 bases, with 12 bases left in between. The CDR3 length is 14 residues. CDR1 is SGDLS, CDR2 YYNGEE, per germline. This CDR3 is CASSPADRYNEQFF. CDR3 bases: TGTGCCAGCAGCCCAGCAGACAGATACAATGAGCAGTTCTTC.

The chain is built from TRBV7-8 and TRBJ1-4; 7 bases are shared with TRBD1. Germline V gene data show CDR1 as SGHVS and CDR2 as FQNEAQ. The CDR3 has 16 residues. Unmatched junction bases numbered 4, after V lost 0 bases and J lost 3 bases. The CDR3 protein is CASSLAFGTANEKLFF. CDR3 DNA: TGTGCCAGCAGCTTAGCGTTCGGGACAGCTAATGAAAAACTGTTTTTT.

The CDR3 nucleotides are TGCAGCGTGCAAGTTAGCGGGGCCTACAATGAGCAGTTCTTC. It yields the protein CSVQVSGAYNEQFF. J is TRBJ2-1 and V is TRBV29-1; TRBD2 matches 8 bases. This CDR3 spans 14 amino acids. V gave up 6 bases and J gave up 2 bases; unmatched junction bases: 6. Germline values: CDR1 SQVTM, CDR2 ANQGSEA.

The V call is TRBV14, the J call TRBJ2-1; D perhaps matches TRBD2 (5 bases). The CDR3 runs to 15 residues. Trimming removed 3 bases from V and 0 bases from J, with 9 bases in between. CDR1 and CDR2 from the germline V gene are SGHDN and FVKESK. CDR3 amino acids: CASSQGVSSYNEQFF. The DNA of the CDR3 is TGTGCCAGCAGCCAGGGAGTTAGCTCCTACAATGAGCAGTTCTTC.

DNA for the CDR3: TGCGCCAGCAGCTTGATGCCAGGCCCAGGTGAGCCCCAGCATTTT. Protein: CASSLMPGPGEPQHF. This chain links TRBV5-1 with TRBJ1-5, with D unresolved. The CDR3 has 15 residues. CDR1 is SGHRS and CDR2 is YFSETQ in the germline V gene. Trimming took off 1 base at V and 8 bases at J, with 16 bases between the two ends.

The CDR3: CATSRDRYEQYF. As DNA, the CDR3 is TGTGCCACCAGCAGAGATCGCTACGAGCAGTACTTC. J is TRBJ2-5 and V is TRBV15, with no clear D. The end of the DNA is better explained by TRBJ2-7, so the J call may be wrong. The germline gives CDR1 LNHNV, CDR2 YYDKDF (reference sequence). CDR3 length: 12 amino acids.

The V call is TRBV11-2, the J call TRBJ2-5, with D possibly being TRBD2 (5 bases). This CDR3 has 14 amino acids. Germline loops: CDR1 SGHAT, CDR2 FQNNGV. V shed 7 bases and J shed 1 base, with 13 bases lying between them. The CDR3 here is CASTLGILQETQYF. The CDR3 DNA sequence: TGTGCCAGCACCCTCGGGATCCTCCAAGAGACCCAGTACTTC.